This TCR beta chain was captured by sequencing in a study of spatial heterogeneity in lung cancer (dated by TCRdb to between 2018 and 2020). Background on the whole study: Samples were obtained from approximately 77 patients with early-stage, untreated non-small cell lung cancer from the lung TRACERx cohort. In the raw uncorrected reads, each unique combination of TCR and UMI appeared more than ten times on average. Follow-up PBMC samples were sequenced whenever available, with the median time to follow-up being around two years after resection. At surgery, 200 to 250 tumor regions, 64 matched nontumor lung samples and 56 PBMC samples were TCR-sequenced for both alpha and beta chains. More beta-chain than alpha-chain transcripts were consistently detected, likely reflecting higher beta-chain transcript abundance. In non-small cell lung cancer, the study quantitatively compared TCR alpha and beta repertoires across several tumor regions, matched nontumor lung, and blood. TCR repertoire features were related to nonsynonymous mutation counts determined by whole-exome sequencing of tumor tissue.

The intended sense of this specimen's time point label: blood at routine non-recurrence follow-up after resection. TCR sequencing used whole RNA extracted from tumor and nontumor lung tissue, or from cryopreserved PBMC samples, without cell sorting. Only patients with enough RNA available from two or more tumor regions were chosen for TCR sequencing. Preparation of the library involved 5' RACE. The instrument was a NextSeq 500. The TCR library protocol attached a unique molecular identifier to each TCR cDNA molecule to allow correction of PCR and sequencing errors. As for the original processing: TCR identification, UMI-based error correction and CDR3 extraction were all carried out with Decombinator tools. TCRs above a frequency of 2 per 1,000, corresponding to the top 1% of the tumor frequency distribution, were defined as expanded. Renyi diversity was calculated using the R vegan package after each repertoire was subsampled 100 times to 5,000 TCRs. CDR3 similarity networks were built from amino acid triplet string-kernel similarity, with CDR3s being connected when pairwise similarity was above 0.82. TCRdb reran the public reads through fastp at Q25 and MiXCR, keeping productive beta chains. Identical CDR3 protein sequences are pooled into one entry, listed with their most common genes and DNA. The V and J calls here are based on TCRdb, not the publication. For this sample the table gives more than 95,000 distinct CDR3 sequences, of which 9% to 15% were detected only once. 16% of the sample goes to the ten largest clones.

This clonotype appeared many times. What this receptor recognizes is not known. The input lacks base qualities; no much larger clone sits a single base away. Broad study findings and their caveats: Ubiquitous expanded tumor TCRs were found in blood more often at tumor resection than at routine follow-up. Only 15 or so patients were included in the comparisons of baseline and follow-up blood repertoires. Confirming at a functional level the hypothesis that regional TCRs recognize regional mutations was considered to require additional single-cell paired TCR alpha and beta sequencing.

This TCR was recovered from a male donor with early-stage non-small cell lung cancer. The material sequenced was PBMCs, taken at follow-up.

The CDR3 in this case is CATTFGTGGFNEQFF. The bases read TGTGCCACCACCTTCGGGACAGGGGGCTTCAATGAGCAGTTCTTC. Recombination joined TRBV19 with TRBJ2-1; 12 bases in between match TRBD1. At the junction V is shortened by 10 bases and J by 6 bases; bases outside the gene matches: 10. The germline V gene (reference sequence) yields LNHDA for CDR1 and SQIVND for CDR2. Its CDR3 holds 15 amino acids, cysteine through phenylalanine. The DNA shown is the 45-base CDR3, in frame from base 1.